This T cell receptor (beta chain) derives from a study of cytomegalovirus exposure and HLA in healthy donors. Findings and caveats of the study: Segments of the TCR beta V type were, in most cases, productive about 90% or about 30% of the time in an earlier analysis. With later analysis, a missense DCLRE1C variant became linked to TCR beta V- and J-gene trimming. Through in vitro validation, three CMV-associated chains were shown to be specific for CMV antigens.

PCR primers comprised 60 Vbeta and 13 Jbeta primers. Method: immunoSEQ multiplex PCR; TCRdb's copy keeps in-frame clones and lacks some. The sample records about 140,000 clones, about 80% being singletons. This clone was counted a few times. What it recognizes is unknown. Germline V gene sequence: CDR1 SGHKS, CDR2 YYEKEE (reference sequence). Germline trimming cut 4 bases from V and 3 bases from J; bases unmatched to any gene: 4. This CDR3 is 14 amino acids long. The chain uses TRBV5-5 and TRBJ1-5; 7 positions match TRBD1. The sequence derives from a woman aged 60-75 years in good health and CMV-seropositive. Sequencing input: PBMCs. CDR3 coding DNA: TGTGCCAGCAGCGCCGGGACAGTCAATCAGCCCCAGCATTTT. Protein sequence: CASSAGTVNQPQHF.